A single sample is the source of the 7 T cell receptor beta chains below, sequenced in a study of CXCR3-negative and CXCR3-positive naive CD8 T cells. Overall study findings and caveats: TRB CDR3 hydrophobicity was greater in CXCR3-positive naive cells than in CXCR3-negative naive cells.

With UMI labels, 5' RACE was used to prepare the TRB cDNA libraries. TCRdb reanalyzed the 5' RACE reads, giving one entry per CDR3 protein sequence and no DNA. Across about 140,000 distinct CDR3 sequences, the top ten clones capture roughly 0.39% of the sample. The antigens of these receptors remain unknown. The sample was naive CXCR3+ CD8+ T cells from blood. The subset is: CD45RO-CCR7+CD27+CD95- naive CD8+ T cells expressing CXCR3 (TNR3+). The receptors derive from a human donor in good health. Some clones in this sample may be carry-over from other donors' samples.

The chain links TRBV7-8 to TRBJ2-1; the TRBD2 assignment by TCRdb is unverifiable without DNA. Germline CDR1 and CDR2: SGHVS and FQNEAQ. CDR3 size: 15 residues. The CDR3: CASSLARLAGRGQFF.

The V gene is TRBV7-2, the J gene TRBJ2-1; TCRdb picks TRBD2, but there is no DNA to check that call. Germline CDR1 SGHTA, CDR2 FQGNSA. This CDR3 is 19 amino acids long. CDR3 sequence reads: CASSLTRGLAGGPYNEQFF.

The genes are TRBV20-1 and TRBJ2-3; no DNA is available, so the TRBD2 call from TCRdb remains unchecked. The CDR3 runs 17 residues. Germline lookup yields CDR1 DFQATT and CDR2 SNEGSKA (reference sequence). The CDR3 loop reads CSASVRTSGFRGDTQYF.

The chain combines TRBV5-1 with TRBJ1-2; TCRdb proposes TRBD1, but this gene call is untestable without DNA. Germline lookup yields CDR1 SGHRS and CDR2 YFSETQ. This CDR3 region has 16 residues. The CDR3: CASSPTGGDYNYGYTF.

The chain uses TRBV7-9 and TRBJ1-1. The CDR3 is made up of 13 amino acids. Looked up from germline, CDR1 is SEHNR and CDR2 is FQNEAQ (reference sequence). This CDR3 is CASSGTRNTEAFF.

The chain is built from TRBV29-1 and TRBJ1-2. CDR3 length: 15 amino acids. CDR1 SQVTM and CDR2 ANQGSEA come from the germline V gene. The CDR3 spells CSVKALRQENYGYTF.

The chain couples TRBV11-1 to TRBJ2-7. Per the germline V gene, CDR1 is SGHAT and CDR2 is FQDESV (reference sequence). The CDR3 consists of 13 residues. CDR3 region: CASSLYSSYEQYF.